This TCR beta chain was identified in a study of T cells in Graves' hyperthyroidism and ophthalmopathy. Study-level findings and limits: Separation of ophthalmopathy from stable hyperthyroidism was achieved by a 13 V-J model. Blood also contained most expanded thyroid clonotypes above 0.001.

A note on this clonotype: Its target is not known.

Trimming pared 0 bases from V and 6 bases from J, leaving 15 bases between. The length of the CDR3 is 16 residues. Germline CDR1 and CDR2: KGHSH and LQKENI. For Graves' hyperthyroidism to be stable, ophthalmopathy could not progress within 18 months. The PBMCs studied were ones that came from about 10 ml fresh peripheral blood. Regions amplified from RNA transcripts were the TCR beta CDR3 regions. During a first-round RT-PCR of the TCR CDR3, the HTBI primer set was used. TCRdb reanalysed the multiplex PCR reads using MiXCR and keeps one entry per CDR3 protein. The profile shows around 340,000 distinct CDR3 sequences, approximately 18% of them singletons.

V and J are TRBV18 and TRBJ2-1, with D maybe TRBD2 (6 bases). This TCR was recovered from a woman aged 45-59 years with Graves' hyperthyroidism. The sequencing input was blood. CDR3 loop: CASSPPDGRGFNEQFF. The CDR3 DNA sequence: TGTGCCAGCTCACCACCCGACGGGAGAGGTTTCAATGAGCAGTTCTTC.